This TCR beta chain was identified during a study of cytomegalovirus exposure and HLA in healthy donors. As regards this clone: The antigen is undetermined.

General observations from the study: Some TCR beta chains (over 150 of them) were listed as cytomegalovirus-associated. Reported performance of the classifier showed diagnosis of cytomegalovirus status with high specificity and sensitivity.

V shed 5 bases and J 1 base; nucleotides not matched to a gene: 5. CDR1 and CDR2 (germline): SGHVS, FNYEAQ. The CDR3 has 15 amino acids. Data came from immunoSEQ multiplex PCR; TCRdb stores just in-frame clones and leaves some out. The profile shows around 180,000 clones, about 83% of them singletons. The receptor's source is a woman under 30 in good health and CMV-seronegative. V gene TRBV7-6 combines with J gene TRBJ2-3, with 8 bases fitting TRBD2. The specimen sequenced was PBMCs. CDR3 amino acids: CASSRGTRGTDTQYF. CDR3 sequence (DNA): TGTGCCAGCAGCCGGGGGACTAGGGGCACAGATACGCAGTATTTT.